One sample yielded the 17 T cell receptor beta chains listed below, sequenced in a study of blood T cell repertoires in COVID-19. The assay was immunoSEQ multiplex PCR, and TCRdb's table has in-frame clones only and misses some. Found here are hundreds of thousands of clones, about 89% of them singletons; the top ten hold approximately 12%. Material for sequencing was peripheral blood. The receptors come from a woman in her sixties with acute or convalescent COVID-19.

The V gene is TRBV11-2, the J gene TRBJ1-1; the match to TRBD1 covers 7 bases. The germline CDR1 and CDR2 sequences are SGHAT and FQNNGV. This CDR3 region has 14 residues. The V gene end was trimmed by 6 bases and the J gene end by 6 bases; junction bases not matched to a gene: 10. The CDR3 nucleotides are TGTGCCAGCAGTTACCGACAGGGAACGGCTGAAGCTTTCTTT. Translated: CASSYRQGTAEAFF.

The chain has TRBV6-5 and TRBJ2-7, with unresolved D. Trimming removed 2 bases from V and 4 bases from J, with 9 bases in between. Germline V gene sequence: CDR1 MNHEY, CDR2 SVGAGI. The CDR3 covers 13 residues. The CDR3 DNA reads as TGTGCCAGCAGTTACCTGTACACGTACGAGCAGTACTTC. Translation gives CASSYLYTYEQYF.

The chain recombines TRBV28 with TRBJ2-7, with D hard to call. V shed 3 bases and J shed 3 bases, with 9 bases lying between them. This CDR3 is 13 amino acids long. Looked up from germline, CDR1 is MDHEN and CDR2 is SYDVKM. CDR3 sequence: CASSFVGLYEQYF. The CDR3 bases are TGTGCCAGCAGTTTTGTGGGCCTCTACGAGCAGTACTTC.

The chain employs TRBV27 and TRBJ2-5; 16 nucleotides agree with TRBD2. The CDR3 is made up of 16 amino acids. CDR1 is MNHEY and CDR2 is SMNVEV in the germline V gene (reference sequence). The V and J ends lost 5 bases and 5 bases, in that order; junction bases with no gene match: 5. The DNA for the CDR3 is TGTGCCAGCAGTCAGGGGACTAGCGGGAGGGGGGAGACCCAGTACTTC. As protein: CASSQGTSGRGETQYF.

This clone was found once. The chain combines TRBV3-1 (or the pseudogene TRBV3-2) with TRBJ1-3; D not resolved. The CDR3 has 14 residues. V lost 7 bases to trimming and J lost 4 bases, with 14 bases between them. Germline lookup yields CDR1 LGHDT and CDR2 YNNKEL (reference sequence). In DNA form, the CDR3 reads TGTGCCAGCACCCCCGGAGGTTCAGGAAACACCATATATTTT. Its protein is CASTPGGSGNTIYF.

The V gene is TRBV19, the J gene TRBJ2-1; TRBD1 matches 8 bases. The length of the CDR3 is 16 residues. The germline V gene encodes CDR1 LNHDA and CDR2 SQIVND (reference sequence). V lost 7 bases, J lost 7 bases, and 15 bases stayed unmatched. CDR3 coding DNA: TGTGCCAGTACCGCTTCTGGCAGGGGGCTAGGGAATGAGCAGTTCTTC. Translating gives CASTASGRGLGNEQFF.

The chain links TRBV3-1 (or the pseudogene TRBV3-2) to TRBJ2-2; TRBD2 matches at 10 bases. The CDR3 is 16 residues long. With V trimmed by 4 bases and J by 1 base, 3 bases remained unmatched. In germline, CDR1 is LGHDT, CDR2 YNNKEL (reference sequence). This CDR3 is CASSRLAGGNTGELFF. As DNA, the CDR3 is TGTGCCAGCAGCCGATTAGCGGGAGGGAACACCGGGGAGCTGTTTTTT.

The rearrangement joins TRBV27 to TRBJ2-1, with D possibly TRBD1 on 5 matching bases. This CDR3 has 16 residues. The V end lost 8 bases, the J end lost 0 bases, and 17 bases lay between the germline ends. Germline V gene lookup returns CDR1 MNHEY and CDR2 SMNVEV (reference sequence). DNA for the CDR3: TGTGCCAGCGACCCCGAGGCAGGGAACTCCTACAATGAGCAGTTCTTC. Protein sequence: CASDPEAGNSYNEQFF.

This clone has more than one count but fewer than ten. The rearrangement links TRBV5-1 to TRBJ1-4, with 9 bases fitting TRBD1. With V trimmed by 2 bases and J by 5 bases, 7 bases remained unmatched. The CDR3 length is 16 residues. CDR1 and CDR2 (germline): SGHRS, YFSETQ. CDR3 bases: TGCGCCAGCAGCTTCCGGTCGGGACAGGGAAATGAAAAACTGTTTTTT. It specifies CASSFRSGQGNEKLFF.

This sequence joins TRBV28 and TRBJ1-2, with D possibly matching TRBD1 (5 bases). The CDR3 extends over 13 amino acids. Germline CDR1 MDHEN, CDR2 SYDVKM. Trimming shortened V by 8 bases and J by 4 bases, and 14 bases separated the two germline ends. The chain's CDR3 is CASYLTGVYGYTF. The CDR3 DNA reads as TGTGCCAGCTACCTCACGGGGGTCTATGGCTACACCTTC.

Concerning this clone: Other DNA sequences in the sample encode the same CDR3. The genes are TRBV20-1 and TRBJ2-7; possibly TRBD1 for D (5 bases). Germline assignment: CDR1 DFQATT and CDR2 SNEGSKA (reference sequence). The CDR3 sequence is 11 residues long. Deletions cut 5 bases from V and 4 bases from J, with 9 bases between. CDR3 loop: CSALQGYEQYF. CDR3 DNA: TGCAGTGCTCTGCAGGGTTACGAGCAGTACTTC.

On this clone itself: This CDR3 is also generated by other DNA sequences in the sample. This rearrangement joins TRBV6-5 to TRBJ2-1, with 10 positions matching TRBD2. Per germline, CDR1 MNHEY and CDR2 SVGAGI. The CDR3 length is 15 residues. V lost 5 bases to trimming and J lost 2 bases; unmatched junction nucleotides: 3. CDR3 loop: CASSSSGGAYNEQFF. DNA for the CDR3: TGTGCCAGCAGTAGCAGCGGGGGGGCCTACAATGAGCAGTTCTTC.

CDR3 residues: CASSTTPQGAMGTEAFF. The CDR3 bases are TGTGCCAGCAGCACAACCCCACAGGGGGCGATGGGGACTGAAGCTTTCTTT. V and J are TRBV7-3 and TRBJ1-1; 9 bases match TRBD1. The junction had 15 bases not matched to a gene; V was cut back by 5 bases and J by 5 bases. The CDR3 runs 17 residues. Germline V gene data show CDR1 as SGHTA and CDR2 as FQGTGA.

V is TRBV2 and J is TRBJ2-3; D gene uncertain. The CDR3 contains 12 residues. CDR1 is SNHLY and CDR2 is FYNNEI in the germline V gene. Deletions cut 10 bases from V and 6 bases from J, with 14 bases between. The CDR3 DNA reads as TGTGCCACTGACAAAAGTGAGGATACGCAGTATTTT. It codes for CATDKSEDTQYF.

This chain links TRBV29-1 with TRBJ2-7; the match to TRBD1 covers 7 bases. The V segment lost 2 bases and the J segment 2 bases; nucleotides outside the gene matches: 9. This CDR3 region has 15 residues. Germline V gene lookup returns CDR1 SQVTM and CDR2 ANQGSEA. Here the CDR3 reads CSVEKLTGTAYEQYF. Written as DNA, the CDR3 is TGCAGCGTTGAAAAGCTAACCGGGACAGCCTACGAGCAGTACTTC.

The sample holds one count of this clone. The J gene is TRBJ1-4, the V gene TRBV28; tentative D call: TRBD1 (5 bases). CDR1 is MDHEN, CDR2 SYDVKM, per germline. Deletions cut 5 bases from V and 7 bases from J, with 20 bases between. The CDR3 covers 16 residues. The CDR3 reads CASSVTLQGSGEKLFF. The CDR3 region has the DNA TGTGCCAGCAGTGTAACCCTCCAGGGATCCGGTGAAAAACTGTTTTTT.

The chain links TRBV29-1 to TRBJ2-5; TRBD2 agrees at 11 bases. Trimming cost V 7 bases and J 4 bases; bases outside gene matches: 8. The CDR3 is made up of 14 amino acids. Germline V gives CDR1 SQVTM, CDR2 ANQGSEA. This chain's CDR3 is CSGRSGRAPETQYF. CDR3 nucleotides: TGCAGCGGGCGTAGCGGGAGGGCCCCAGAGACCCAGTACTTC.